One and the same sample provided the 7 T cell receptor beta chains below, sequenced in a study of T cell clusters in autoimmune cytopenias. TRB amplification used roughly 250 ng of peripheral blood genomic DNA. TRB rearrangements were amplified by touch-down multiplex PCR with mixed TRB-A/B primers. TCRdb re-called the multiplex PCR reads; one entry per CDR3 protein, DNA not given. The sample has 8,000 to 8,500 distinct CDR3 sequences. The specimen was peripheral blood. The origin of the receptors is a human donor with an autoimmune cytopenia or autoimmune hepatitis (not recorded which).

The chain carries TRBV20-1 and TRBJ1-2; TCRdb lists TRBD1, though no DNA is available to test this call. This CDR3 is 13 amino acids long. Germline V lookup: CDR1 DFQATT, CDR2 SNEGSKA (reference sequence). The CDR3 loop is CSARETGSYGYTF.

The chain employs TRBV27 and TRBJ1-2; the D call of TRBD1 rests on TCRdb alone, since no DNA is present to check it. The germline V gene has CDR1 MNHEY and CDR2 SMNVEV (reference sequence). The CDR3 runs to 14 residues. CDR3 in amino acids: CASSTGQGSYGYTF.

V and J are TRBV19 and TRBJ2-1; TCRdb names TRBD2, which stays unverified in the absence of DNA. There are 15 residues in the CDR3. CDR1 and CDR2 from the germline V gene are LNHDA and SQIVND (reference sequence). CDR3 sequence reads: CASSARTSGYNEQFF. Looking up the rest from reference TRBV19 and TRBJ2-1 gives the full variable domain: DGGITQSPKYLFRKEGQNVTLSCEQNLNHDAMYWYRQDPGQGLRLIYYSQIVNDFQKGDIAEGYSVSREKKESFPLTVTSAQKNPTAFYLCASSARTSGYNEQFFGPGTRLTVL.

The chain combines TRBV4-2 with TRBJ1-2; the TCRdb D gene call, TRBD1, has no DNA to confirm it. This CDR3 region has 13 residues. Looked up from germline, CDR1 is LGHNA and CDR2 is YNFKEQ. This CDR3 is CASSQTGVDGYTF.

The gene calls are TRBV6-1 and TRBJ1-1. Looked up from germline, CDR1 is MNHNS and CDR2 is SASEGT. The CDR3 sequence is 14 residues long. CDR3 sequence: CASSDGLENTEAFF.

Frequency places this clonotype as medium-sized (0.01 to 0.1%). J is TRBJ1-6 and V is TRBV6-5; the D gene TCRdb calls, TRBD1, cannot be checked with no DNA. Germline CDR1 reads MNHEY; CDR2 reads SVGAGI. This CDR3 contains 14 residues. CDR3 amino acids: CASSWDTSNSPLHF.

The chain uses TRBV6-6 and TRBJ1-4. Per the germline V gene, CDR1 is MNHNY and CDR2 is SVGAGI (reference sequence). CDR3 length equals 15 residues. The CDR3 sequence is CASSSDGRANEKLFF.